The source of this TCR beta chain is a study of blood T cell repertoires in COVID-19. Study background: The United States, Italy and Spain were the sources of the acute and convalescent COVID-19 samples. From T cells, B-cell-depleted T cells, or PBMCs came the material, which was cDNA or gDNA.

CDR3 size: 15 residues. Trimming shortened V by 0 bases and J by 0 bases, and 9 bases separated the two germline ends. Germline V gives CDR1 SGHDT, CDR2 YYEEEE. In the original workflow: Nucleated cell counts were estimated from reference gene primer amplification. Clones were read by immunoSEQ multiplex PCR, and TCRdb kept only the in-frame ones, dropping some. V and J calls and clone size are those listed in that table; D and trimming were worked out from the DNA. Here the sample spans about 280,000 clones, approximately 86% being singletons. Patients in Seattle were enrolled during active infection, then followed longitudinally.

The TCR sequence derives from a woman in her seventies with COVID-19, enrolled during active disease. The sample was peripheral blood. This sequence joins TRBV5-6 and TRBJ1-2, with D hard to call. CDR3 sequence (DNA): TGTGCCAGCAGCTTGGCCGTGACTCCTAACTATGGCTACACCTTC. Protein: CASSLAVTPNYGYTF.